Listed here are 3 T cell receptor beta chains from one sample, sequenced in a study of cytomegalovirus exposure and HLA in healthy donors. The PCR employed 60 Vbeta primers together with 13 Jbeta primers. Profiling relied on immunoSEQ multiplex PCR, and the TCRdb table lists in-frame clones only, not all of them. The data hold roughly 150,000 clones, with 80% to 90% observed a single time. The sequencing input was PBMCs. All receptors come from a man aged 25-45 years in good health and CMV-seropositive.

This clone has just one count. The chain combines TRBV19 with TRBJ2-4, with 8 nucleotides matching TRBD1. Germline V gene lookup returns CDR1 LNHDA and CDR2 SQIVND (reference sequence). The CDR3 is made up of 17 amino acids. V was pared by 3 bases and J by 2 bases, with 9 bases of the junction left unmatched. The CDR3, as DNA: TGTGCCAGTAGTATCCCGACAGGGGTCGCGACCAAAAACATTCAGTACTTC. As protein: CASSIPTGVATKNIQYF.

The chain combines TRBV18 with TRBJ1-5; 7 bases agree with TRBD1. After removal of 6 bases from V and 8 bases from J, the junction contained 13 bases not matched to a gene. The CDR3 covers 15 residues. The germline V gene encodes CDR1 KGHSH and CDR2 LQKENI. CDR3 protein: CASSPGGITGEPQHF. In DNA, the CDR3 is TGTGCCAGCTCCCCAGGCGGAATTACAGGGGAGCCCCAGCATTTT.

This clone appeared a single time. This sample also contains other DNA sequences that code for the same CDR3. V is TRBV4-3 and J is TRBJ2-1, with D maybe TRBD2 (5 bases). Between the trimmed V and J ends, which lost 0 bases and 4 bases, there was a span of 10 bases. This CDR3 contains 15 residues. Germline CDR1 LGHNA, CDR2 YSLEER. CDR3 sequence: CASSQDRGLYNEQFF. The CDR3, as DNA: TGCGCCAGCAGCCAAGATCGAGGACTTTACAATGAGCAGTTCTTC.